This TCR beta chain came from a study of blood T cell repertoires in COVID-19. Study-level background: Donors in the United States, Italy and Spain gave samples during acute or convalescent COVID-19. PBMCs, B-cell-depleted T cells, or T cells provided the cDNA or gDNA that made up the material.

As processed by the authors: Amplified reference gene primers provided the basis for estimating nucleated cell counts. Produced via immunoSEQ multiplex PCR; TCRdb's table is partial and in-frame only. V and J calls and clone size are those listed in that table; D and trimming were worked out from the DNA. The data show 200,000 to 250,000 clones, with about 80% seen just once and around 2% held by the top ten. Germline V gene lookup returns CDR1 MNHEY and CDR2 SVGAGI. Trimming stripped 8 bases from V and 0 bases from J, with 11 bases between. The CDR3 is 13 amino acids. The chain has TRBV6-5 and TRBJ2-7; D unclear. The sample taken for sequencing was peripheral blood. The receptor's source is a young man who had recovered from COVID-19. CDR3 sequence reads: CASSIGSSYEQYF. CDR3 sequence (DNA): TGTGCCAGCTCGATCGGTAGCTCCTACGAGCAGTACTTC.